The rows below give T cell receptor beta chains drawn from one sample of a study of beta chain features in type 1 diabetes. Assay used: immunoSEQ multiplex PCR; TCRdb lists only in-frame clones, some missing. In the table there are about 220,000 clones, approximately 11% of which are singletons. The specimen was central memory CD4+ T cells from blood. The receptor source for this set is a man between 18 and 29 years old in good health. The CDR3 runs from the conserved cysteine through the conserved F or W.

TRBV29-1	CSVGGSGQPQHF
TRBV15	CATSRDGNSYEQYF
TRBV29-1	CSVAAAAGETDTQYF
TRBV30	CAWARTGDYEQYF
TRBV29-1	CSVEDRGQGLGQYF
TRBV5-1	CASSLDEGRIGGYTF
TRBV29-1	CSVQGLDGYTF
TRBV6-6	CASVASLGRNEQFF
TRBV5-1	CASSLVGTAYNEQFF
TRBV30	CAWSDLGYGYTF
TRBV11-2	CASSLSLAKNIQYF
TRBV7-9	CASSRGLALNTGELFF
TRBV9	CASSVGTGDNEQFF
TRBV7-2	CASSPTSGYTGELFF
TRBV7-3	CASSFWTDQETQYF
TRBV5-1	CASSLVPGNTDTQYF
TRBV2	CASSEDRGEKLFF
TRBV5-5	CASSLRRDTGELFF
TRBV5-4	CASGGTEAFF
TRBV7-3	CASSLTLRTDTQYF
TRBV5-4	CASSVDRGNEQYF
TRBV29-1	CSASSVRRGNEQFF
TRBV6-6	CASEGQENEKLFF
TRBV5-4	CASSSPTGSEQFF
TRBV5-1	CASSLGSRASTDTQYF
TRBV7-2	CASSVSGSVDEQFF
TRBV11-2	CASTQLAGGPGEQFF
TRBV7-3	CASSLTLASGTGSTDTQYF
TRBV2	CASSSGSTGELFF
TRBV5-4	CASSRRTSGRTDTQYF
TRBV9	CASSDGDWGSNEQFF
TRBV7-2	CASSLGLAGAADTQYF
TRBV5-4	CASSLSRAKNIQYF
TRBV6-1	CASSSTSSYNEQFF
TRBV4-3	CASSPRLAGYEQYF
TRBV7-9	CASSKGLAGGSYEQYF
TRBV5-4	CASSPSASGSPDTQYF
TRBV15	CATSKGLPSVGNTIYF
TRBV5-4	CASSLDSLSTDTQYF
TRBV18	CASSPDRAHYGYTF
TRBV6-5	CASSTQETQYF
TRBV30	CAWSTGLGDEQFF
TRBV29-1	CSVEGTSGIF
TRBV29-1	CSVPTGFGRETQYF
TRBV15	CATSRVTEASGANVLTF
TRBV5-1	CASSPLTGQGYGYTF
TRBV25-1	CASSERKGTTDEQYF
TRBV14	CASSQENYEQYF
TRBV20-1	CSAPGRNEQFF
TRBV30	CAWSPIPAGGLVDTQYF
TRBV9	CASSVGLGGGNTEAFF
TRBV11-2	CASSIFPEQSSYEQYF
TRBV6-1	CASSESLYTGELFF